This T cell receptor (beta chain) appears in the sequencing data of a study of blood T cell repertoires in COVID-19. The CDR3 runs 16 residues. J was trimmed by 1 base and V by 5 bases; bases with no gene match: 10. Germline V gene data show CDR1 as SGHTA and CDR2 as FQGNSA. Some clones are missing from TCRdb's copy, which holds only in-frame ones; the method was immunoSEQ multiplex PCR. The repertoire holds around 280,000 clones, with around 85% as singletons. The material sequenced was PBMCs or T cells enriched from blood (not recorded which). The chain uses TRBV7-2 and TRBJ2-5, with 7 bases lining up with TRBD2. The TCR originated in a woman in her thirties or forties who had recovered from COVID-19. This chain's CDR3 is CASSQTGRVFQETQYF. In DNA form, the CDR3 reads TGTGCCAGCAGCCAGACGGGGAGGGTGTTCCAAGAGACCCAGTACTTC.